This T cell receptor beta chain was identified in a study of early stage breast cancer tumors. Study-level information: Eight ER+/PR+/HER2- tumors were invasive ductal; four were invasive lobular. The study's findings and limits: Unsorted bulk genomic DNA sequencing lacked pairing and functional marker data. Commonly generated sequences made up most enriched TCRB sequences shared between patients.

In regard to this clone: What it recognizes is unknown.

Germline V gene data show CDR1 as SGHTA and CDR2 as FQGNSA. The CDR3 is made up of 13 amino acids. V was clipped by 5 bases and J by 8 bases; unmatched bases: 6. Each sample had two DNA replicates, about 0.5 ug blood or roughly 1.4 ug tissue. TCRdb's copy holds only in-frame clones and misses some; the assay was immunoSEQ multiplex PCR. The data contain about 51,000 clones, around 78% of them singletons. The sequence was collected from a person in their 40s with breast cancer. Sequencing input: blood. This chain joins TRBV7-2 and TRBJ2-1; 7 positions agree with TRBD2. The CDR3 sequence is CASSKPGLHEQFF. CDR3 nucleotide sequence: TGTGCCAGCAGCAAACCGGGACTACATGAGCAGTTCTTC.